Each of the 16 T cell receptor beta chains below was sequenced from the same sample in a study of T cells in Graves' hyperthyroidism and ophthalmopathy. Amplification of TCR beta CDR3 regions used RNA as the template. RT-PCR in the first round (using the HTBI primer set) targeted the TCR CDR3. One entry per CDR3 protein results from TCRdb running MiXCR on the multiplex PCR reads. The sample shows around 450,000 distinct CDR3 sequences, 15% to 17% of them seen only once. Specimen: blood. The receptors were sampled from a woman aged 18-30 years with Graves' hyperthyroidism.

This clonotype was counted many times. This chain links TRBV20-1 with TRBJ1-1; D unclear. Trimming cost V 0 bases and J 0 bases, with 8 bases left between them. The CDR3 runs to 14 residues. Looked up from germline, CDR1 is DFQATT and CDR2 is SNEGSKA (reference sequence). The CDR3 nucleotides read TGCAGTGCTAGAGATATTAACATGAACACTGAAGCTTTCTTT. This codes for CSARDINMNTEAFF.

This clonotype was seen at least ten times. The chain is built from TRBV11-2 and TRBJ2-3; D is perhaps TRBD1 (6 bases). Trimming took off 8 bases at V and 2 bases at J, with 14 bases between the two ends. Germline CDR1 SGHAT, CDR2 FQNNGV. The CDR3 spans 14 residues. The DNA of the CDR3 is TGTGCCAGCTCCCGCCAGGGGAACACAGATACGCAGTATTTT. It encodes CASSRQGNTDTQYF.

This clonotype was detected many times. CDR3 loop: CASSSRDRGPQPQHF. CDR3 coding DNA: TGTGCCAGCAGCTCTCGGGACAGGGGGCCTCAGCCCCAGCATTTT. The chain joins TRBV12-3 or TRBV12-4 to TRBJ1-5; 12 bases are shared with TRBD1. V trimming: 6 bases; J trimming: 6 bases; junction bases outside the gene matches: 6. The CDR3 consists of 15 residues.

The chain couples TRBV11-2 to TRBJ2-7, with TRBD2 as a possible D gene (5 bases). Trimming took off 1 base at V and 3 bases at J, with 13 bases between the two ends. The length of the CDR3 is 15 residues. In germline, CDR1 is SGHAT, CDR2 FQNNGV. As DNA, the CDR3 is TGTGCCAGCAGCTTAGTATTCGGGGTAGTCTACGAGCAGTACTTC. Its protein is CASSLVFGVVYEQYF. The full variable domain, with the rest looked up from reference TRBV11-2 and TRBJ2-7, is EAGVAQSPRYKIIEKRQSVAFWCNPISGHATLYWYQQILGQGPKLLIQFQNNGVVDDSQLPKDRFSAERLKGVDSTLKIQPAKLEDSAVYLCASSLVFGVVYEQYFGPGTRLTVT.

A remark on this clonotype: This may arise from a read error, as a much more abundant clone is one base away. The genes are TRBV5-1 and TRBJ2-3; D possibly corresponds to TRBD1 (6 bases). Germline V gene data show CDR1 as SGHRS and CDR2 as YFSETQ. This CDR3 comprises 14 residues. V lost 2 bases, J lost 6 bases, and 13 bases lay in between. CDR3 sequence (DNA): TGCGCCAGCAGCTTCGGGGACCAGGGGGATACGCAGTATTTT. Protein product: CASSFGDQGDTQYF.

The chain recombines TRBV12-5 with TRBJ2-3; unclear D gene. Trimming took 1 base from V and 0 from J, leaving 5 bases between them. The CDR3 spans 14 residues. Per germline, CDR1 LGHNT and CDR2 FRNRAP. CDR3 in amino acids: CASGLATSTDTQYF. For the CDR3, the DNA is TGTGCTAGTGGTTTGGCGACTAGCACAGATACGCAGTATTTT.

This clonotype has a count of ten or more. J is TRBJ2-5 and V is TRBV3-1, with TRBD2 matching over 8 bases. The length of the CDR3 is 17 residues. Trimming at V came to 0 bases and at J to 5 bases, leaving 11 bases not matched to a gene. Germline-derived CDR1 and CDR2 are LGHDT and YNNKEL (reference sequence). CDR3 residues: CASSQDKSGSWSETQYF. As DNA, the CDR3 is TGTGCCAGCAGCCAAGATAAAAGCGGGAGTTGGTCGGAGACCCAGTACTTC.

Only a few counts were recorded for this clonotype. J is TRBJ2-7 and V is TRBV7-3; 7 bases match TRBD2. J was trimmed by 5 bases and V by 1 base; bases with no gene match: 8. The CDR3 is 15 amino acids. Germline assignment: CDR1 SGHTA and CDR2 FQGTGA. The CDR3, as DNA: TGTGCCAGCAGCTTAAGGGGGAGGGGAGGCAACGAGCAGTACTTC. Amino acid sequence: CASSLRGRGGNEQYF. Based on the CDR3 plus reference TRBV7-3 and TRBJ2-7, the full variable domain is GAGVSQTPSNKVTEKGKYVELRCDPISGHTALYWYRQSLGQGPEFLIYFQGTGAADDSGLPNDRFFAVRPEGSVSTLKIQRTERGDSAVYLCASSLRGRGGNEQYFGPGTRLTVT.

This clonotype came up many times. V usage is TRBV29-1 and J usage is TRBJ1-1; D gene unclear. V was shortened by 7 bases and J by 2 bases, with 11 bases between the two germline ends. The CDR3 length is 12 residues. Germline assignment: CDR1 SQVTM and CDR2 ANQGSEA. The CDR3 is CSALDGNTEAFF. In DNA, the CDR3 is TGCAGCGCCTTAGACGGTAACACTGAAGCTTTCTTT.

This chain links TRBV28 with TRBJ1-6; maybe TRBD1 (6 bases). This CDR3 is built from 16 residues. Germline V gene lookup returns CDR1 MDHEN and CDR2 SYDVKM. V was clipped by 7 bases and J by 8 bases, with 21 bases between them. CDR3 sequence reads: CASTPEQGARDSPLHF. The CDR3 DNA reads as TGTGCCAGCACGCCTGAACAGGGTGCAAGGGATTCACCCCTCCACTTT.

The chain joins TRBV25-1 to TRBJ1-2, with D perhaps matching TRBD1 (5 bases). The CDR3 runs to 15 residues. With 6 bases removed from V and 4 bases from J, the gap between germline ends came to 18 bases. The germline V gene encodes CDR1 MGHDK and CDR2 SYGVNS. CDR3 coding DNA: TGTGCCAGCAGCCCCCCCGGGGGGTTGTCCTATGGCTACACCTTC. This translates into CASSPPGGLSYGYTF.

This clonotype was detected only a few times. V gene TRBV20-1 combines with J gene TRBJ2-5, with TRBD1 matching over 7 bases. V dropped 7 bases and J dropped 0; count of bases not matched to a gene: 8. The germline V gene encodes CDR1 DFQATT and CDR2 SNEGSKA (reference sequence). CDR3 length: 14 residues. CDR3 amino acids: CSVVTGTYQETQYF. CDR3 DNA: TGCAGTGTTGTGACAGGGACATACCAAGAGACCCAGTACTTC.

The V and J genes are TRBV3-1 and TRBJ1-5; 8 bases match TRBD1. The germline gives CDR1 LGHDT, CDR2 YNNKEL (reference sequence). Trimming cost V 4 bases and J 6 bases; bases outside gene matches: 2. This CDR3 has 13 amino acids. The CDR3 sequence is CASSRTGPQPQHF. Written as DNA, the CDR3 is TGTGCCAGCAGCCGGACAGGGCCTCAGCCCCAGCATTTT.

This clonotype was seen a handful of times. The rearrangement joins TRBV6-1 to TRBJ2-1; 7 bases fit TRBD2. CDR1 is MNHNS, CDR2 SASEGT, per germline. The CDR3 is 14 residues long. V was clipped by 10 bases and J by 0 bases; unmatched bases: 6. The CDR3 sequence is CAITRGISYNEQFF. In DNA form, the CDR3 reads TGTGCCATTACGCGGGGGATCTCCTACAATGAGCAGTTCTTC.

This clonotype came up many times. V and J are TRBV4-1 and TRBJ1-1; D remains unclear. CDR3 length equals 15 residues. Germline V gene lookup returns CDR1 MGHRA and CDR2 YSYEKL. V gave up 0 bases and J gave up 6 bases, with 14 bases separating them. The CDR3 is CASSQDWSGSAEAFF. In DNA, the CDR3 is TGCGCCAGCAGCCAAGACTGGTCGGGGTCGGCTGAAGCTTTCTTT.

This clonotype appeared many times. The V and J genes are TRBV12-3 or TRBV12-4 and TRBJ2-7, with 10 positions matching TRBD2. The CDR3 has 14 residues. V shed 6 bases and J 6 bases; nucleotides not matched to a gene: 8. The CDR3 DNA sequence: TGTGCCAGCAGCCCATCTAGCGGGAGTGGCGAGCAGTACTTC. Translating gives CASSPSSGSGEQYF.